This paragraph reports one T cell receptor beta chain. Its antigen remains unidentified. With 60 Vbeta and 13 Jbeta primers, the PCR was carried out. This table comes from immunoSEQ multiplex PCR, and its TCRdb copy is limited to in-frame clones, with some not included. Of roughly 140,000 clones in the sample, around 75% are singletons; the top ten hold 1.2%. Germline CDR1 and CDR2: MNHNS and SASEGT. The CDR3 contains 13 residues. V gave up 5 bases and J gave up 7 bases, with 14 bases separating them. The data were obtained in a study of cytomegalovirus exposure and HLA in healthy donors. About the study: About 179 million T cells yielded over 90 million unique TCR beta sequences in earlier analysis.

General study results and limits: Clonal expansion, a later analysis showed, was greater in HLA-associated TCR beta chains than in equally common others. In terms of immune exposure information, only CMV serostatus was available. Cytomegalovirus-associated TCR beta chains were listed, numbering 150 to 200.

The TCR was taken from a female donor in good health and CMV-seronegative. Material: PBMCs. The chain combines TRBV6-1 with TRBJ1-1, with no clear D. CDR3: CASSRRGSGEAFF. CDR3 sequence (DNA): TGTGCCAGCAGTCGCCGGGGTTCGGGTGAAGCTTTCTTT.